This T cell receptor beta chain was identified in a study of beta chain features in type 1 diabetes. The sequenced template was cDNA made from the entire isolated RNA. The assay was immunoSEQ multiplex PCR, and TCRdb's table has in-frame clones only and misses some. Of approximately 150,000 clones in the sample, roughly a tenth were seen once. General study points: Among type 1 diabetes patients, VDJ junctions had fewer insertions and more deletions. Equally in patients and controls, PCR might preferentially amplify shorter templates. The question left open here concerned HLA type influencing TCRB rearrangement.

Only a few counts were recorded for this clone. Its antigen is still unknown. Germline CDR1 is SGHVS and CDR2 is FNYEAQ. With V trimmed by 7 bases and J by 4 bases, 15 bases remained unmatched. The CDR3 length is 17 residues. The J gene is TRBJ2-1, the V gene TRBV7-6; 8 positions agree with TRBD1. The receptor's source is a man aged 18 to 30 in good health. Sequenced: naive CD4+ T cells from blood. CDR3 nucleotide sequence: TGTGCCAGCACCCCGGGACAGGCAATTTTACTTTACAATGAGCAGTTCTTC. Its protein is CASTPGQAILLYNEQFF.